This passage covers 14 T cell receptor beta chains from one sample sequenced in a study of blood T cells in healthy people across ages (dated by TCRdb to between 2014 and 2016). The library was produced with 5' RACE. The reads were generated on an Illumina HiSeq 2500. The second PCR ran for roughly 6 to 11 cycles and used a J-beta primer mix along with a sample-barcoded 5' primer. The public sequencing data were trimmed at Q25 with fastp and processed into clonotypes with MiXCR by TCRdb, which kept only in-frame beta chains. Identical CDR3 proteins give one entry, which carries the most common genes and DNA. Here the sample has about 780,000 distinct CDR3 sequences; roughly 46% occur a single time. Around 18% of the sample rests with the top ten. Sequenced material: blood. These receptors originate from a man older than 75 in good health.

For the CDR3, the DNA is TGCAGTGCTCTGGGACTGGATCCGCCATACAATGAGCAGTACTTC. Protein sequence: CSALGLDPPYNEQYF. The chain carries TRBV20-1 and TRBJ2-5; perhaps TRBD2 as D (6 bases). CDR1 is DFQATT and CDR2 is SNEGSKA in the germline V gene (reference sequence). CDR3 length: 15 residues. V was cut by 5 bases and J by 11 bases, with 27 bases left in between.

V is TRBV7-3 and J is TRBJ2-2, with 7 bases identical to TRBD1. The ends lost 5 bases at V and 7 bases at J; junction bases unmatched: 7. The CDR3 sequence is 14 residues long. In germline, CDR1 is SGHTA, CDR2 FQGTGA. In nucleotides, the CDR3 is TGTGCCAGCAGCGGTCTTCAGGGGGACGGGGAGCTGTTTTTT. Protein product: CASSGLQGDGELFF. Supplemented by reference TRBV7-3 and TRBJ2-2, the full variable domain reads GAGVSQTPSNKVTEKGKYVELRCDPISGHTALYWYRQSLGQGPEFLIYFQGTGAADDSGLPNDRFFAVRPEGSVSTLKIQRTERGDSAVYLCASSGLQGDGELFFGEGSRLTVL.

The chain combines TRBV20-1 with TRBJ1-2; the D gene is possibly TRBD1 (5 bases). The CDR3 length is 14 residues. V shed 6 bases and J shed 3 bases, with 17 bases lying between them. Germline assignment: CDR1 DFQATT and CDR2 SNEGSKA (reference sequence). The DNA of the CDR3 is TGCAGTGCCCACCCCGGGACGGCTGACTATGGCTACACCTTC. It yields the protein CSAHPGTADYGYTF.

The V gene is TRBV15, the J gene TRBJ2-7; unclear D gene. Deletions cut 2 bases from V and 7 bases from J, with 12 bases between. Germline CDR1 reads LNHNV; CDR2 reads YYDKDF (reference sequence). The CDR3 runs to 13 residues. CDR3 sequence (DNA): TGTGCCACCAGCAGACTAGGCCACAATGAGCAGTACTTC. Translation: CATSRLGHNEQYF.

This clonotype was detected ten times or more. V usage is TRBV5-8 and J usage is TRBJ1-6; 7 bases agree with TRBD1. There are 13 residues in the CDR3. V shed 4 bases, J shed 10 bases, and the junction held 5 bases outside the gene matches. CDR1 and CDR2 from the germline V gene are SGHTS and YDEGEE. The CDR3 region is CASSLRQGSPLHF. CDR3 sequence (DNA): TGTGCCAGCAGCCTTCGACAGGGATCACCCCTCCACTTT.

This rearrangement joins TRBV4-3 to TRBJ2-7; the D is unclear. V gave up 4 bases and J gave up 3 bases, with 13 bases separating them. Germline V gene data show CDR1 as LGHNA and CDR2 as YSLEER. The CDR3 is made up of 14 amino acids. CDR3 amino acids: CASSRVWRSYEQYF. CDR3 DNA: TGCGCCAGCAGCCGGGTTTGGCGAAGCTACGAGCAGTACTTC.

The rearrangement joins TRBV20-1 to TRBJ2-3, with 13 bases lining up with TRBD2. Germline CDR1 DFQATT, CDR2 SNEGSKA (reference sequence). Trimming took 3 bases from V and 2 from J; bases not matched to a gene: 2. The CDR3 loop spans 15 amino acids. CDR3 in amino acids: CSARTSGRHTDTQYF. The CDR3 DNA follows: TGCAGTGCTAGGACTAGCGGGAGGCACACAGATACGCAGTATTTT.

The chain carries TRBV12-3 or TRBV12-4 and TRBJ1-6, with 7 bases lining up with TRBD1. The CDR3 has 14 amino acids. Trimming removed 6 bases from V and 6 bases from J; junction bases left unmatched: 5. The CDR3 protein is CASRPGTANSPLHF. For the CDR3, the DNA is TGTGCCAGCAGGCCCGGGACAGCTAATTCACCCCTCCACTTT.

The V gene is TRBV6-5, the J gene TRBJ2-1; D is undetermined. The J call may be in error: the DNA end matches TRBJ2-7 better. Germline lookup yields CDR1 MNHEY and CDR2 SVGAGI. The CDR3 is 15 residues long. The CDR3, as DNA: TGTGCCAGCAGCCCCGGCGTTAGCTCCTACAATGAGCAGTACTTC. As protein: CASSPGVSSYNEQYF.

The J gene is TRBJ2-3, the V gene TRBV5-1; 8 bases align to TRBD2. V dropped 0 bases and J dropped 5; count of bases not matched to a gene: 8. CDR1 SGHRS and CDR2 YFSETQ come from the germline V gene. The length of the CDR3 is 16 residues. Here the CDR3 DNA reads TGCGCCAGCAGCTTGGCCGGCGGGAGCGGGGGAGATACGCAGTATTTT. It is translated as CASSLAGGSGGDTQYF. Variable domain in full (rest from reference TRBV5-1 and TRBJ2-3): KAGVTQTPRYLIKTRGQQVTLSCSPISGHRSVSWYQQTPGQGLQFLFEYFSETQRNKGNFPGRFSGRQFSNSRSEMNVSTLELGDSALYLCASSLAGGSGGDTQYFGPGTRLTVL.

This clonotype appeared a few times. The chain joins TRBV30 to TRBJ2-7; the match to TRBD2 covers 7 bases. The CDR3 totals 13 residues. The J segment lost 5 bases and the V segment lost 3 bases, leaving 7 bases of the junction unmatched. From germline, CDR1 is GTSNPN and CDR2 SVGIG (reference sequence). The CDR3 DNA follows: TGTGCCTGGAGCCGCGGGAGCCAGGACGAGCAGTACTTC. This codes for CAWSRGSQDEQYF.

The table lists this clonotype with a few counts. The chain carries TRBV20-1 and TRBJ2-6; D is possibly TRBD2 (6 bases). Looked up from germline, CDR1 is DFQATT and CDR2 is SNEGSKA (reference sequence). The CDR3 contains 15 residues. Trimming stripped 7 bases from V and 0 bases from J, with 13 bases between. The CDR3 nucleotides read TGCAGTGAAGTAGCGGCCCCCTCTGGGGCCAACGTCCTGACTTTC. It is translated as CSEVAAPSGANVLTF.

In this sample, this clonotype turned up a few times. The chain carries TRBV7-9 and TRBJ2-2; D is uncertain. Per germline, CDR1 SEHNR and CDR2 FQNEAQ (reference sequence). V was shortened by 5 bases and J by 7 bases, with 11 bases between the two germline ends. CDR3 length: 13 residues. The CDR3 DNA is TGTGCCAGCAGCATACGCGTTGACGGGGAGCTGTTTTTT. Residues: CASSIRVDGELFF.

As to this clonotype: The junction and the germline gene differ at one end; a read error may be behind it. The chain links TRBV28 to TRBJ1-1; possibly TRBD1 for D (5 bases). Germline CDR1 MDHEN, CDR2 SYDVKM. There are 15 residues in the CDR3. The CDR3 here is CASSIDQGRSTEAFF. The CDR3 DNA sequence: TGCGCCAGCAGTATCGACCAGGGACGCAGCACTGAAGCTTTCTTT.